The T cell receptor beta chain under discussion was sequenced for a study of graft-versus-host responses after intestinal transplantation. Across the whole study: Following induction with anti-thymocyte globulin, all recipients were given tacrolimus and steroids for about three years.

CDR3 length: 15 residues. V gave up 7 bases and J gave up 4 bases; unmatched junction bases: 10. Germline V CDR1 and CDR2: MNHNY, SVGAGI (reference sequence). As to this clone: Its matching antigen is unknown.

Study-wide results and caveats: GvH clones detected in recipient marrow included some appearing first in ileum or blood.

Sequenced by immunoSEQ multiplex PCR; TCRdb stores in-frame clones only, minus some. Of about 85,000 clones detected, approximately 89% appear once; the ten largest clones hold 7.6%. The clonotype comes from a human donor who was the organ donor for an intestinal transplant. The V and J genes are TRBV6-6 and TRBJ1-2; 9 positions agree with TRBD1. The material sequenced was unstimulated CD8+ T cells sorted from spleen or lymph node cells, taken before transplant. The CDR3 protein is CASKKSLTGGYGYTF. CDR3 nucleotide sequence: TGTGCCAGCAAGAAGAGTTTGACAGGGGGCTATGGCTACACCTTC.